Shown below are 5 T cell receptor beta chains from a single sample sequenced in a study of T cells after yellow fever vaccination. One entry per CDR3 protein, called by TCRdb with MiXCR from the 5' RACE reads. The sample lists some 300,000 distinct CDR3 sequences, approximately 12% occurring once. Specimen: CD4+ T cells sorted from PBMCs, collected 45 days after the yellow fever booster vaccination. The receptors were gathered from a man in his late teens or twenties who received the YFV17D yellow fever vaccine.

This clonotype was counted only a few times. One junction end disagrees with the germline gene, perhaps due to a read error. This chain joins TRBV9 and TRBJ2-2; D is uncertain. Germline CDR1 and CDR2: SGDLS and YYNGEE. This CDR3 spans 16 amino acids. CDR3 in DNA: TGTGCCAGCAGCGTAGGGGCAACCGCAAACAGCGGGGAGCTGTTTTTT. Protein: CASSVGATANSGELFF.

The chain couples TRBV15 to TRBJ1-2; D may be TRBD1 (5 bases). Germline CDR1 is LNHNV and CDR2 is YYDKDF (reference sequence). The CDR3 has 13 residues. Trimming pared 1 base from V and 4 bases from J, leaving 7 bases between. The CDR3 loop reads CATSRVGVYGYTF. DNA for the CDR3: TGTGCCACCAGCAGAGTAGGGGTCTATGGCTACACCTTC.

CDR3 sequence: CASRLGGGDTQYF. The CDR3, as DNA: TGTGCCAGCAGACTAGGGGGGGGAGATACGCAGTATTTT. The chain carries TRBV12-3 or TRBV12-4 and TRBJ2-3, with a possible D match to TRBD2 (7 bases). Trimming shortened V by 6 bases and J by 5 bases, and 12 bases separated the two germline ends. This CDR3 has 13 amino acids.

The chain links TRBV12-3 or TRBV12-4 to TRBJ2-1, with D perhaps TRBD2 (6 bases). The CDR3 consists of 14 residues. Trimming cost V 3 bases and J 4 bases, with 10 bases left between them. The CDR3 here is CASSLWGDYNEQFF. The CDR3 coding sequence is TGTGCCAGCAGTTTGTGGGGGGATTACAATGAGCAGTTCTTC.

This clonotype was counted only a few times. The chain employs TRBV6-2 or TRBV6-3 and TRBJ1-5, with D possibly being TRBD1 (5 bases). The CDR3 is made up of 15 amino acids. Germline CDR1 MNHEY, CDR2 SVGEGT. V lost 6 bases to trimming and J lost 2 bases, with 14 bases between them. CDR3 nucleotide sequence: TGTGCCAGCAGCCACGGACAAGGGGGCAATCAGCCCCAGCATTTT. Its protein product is CASSHGQGGNQPQHF.